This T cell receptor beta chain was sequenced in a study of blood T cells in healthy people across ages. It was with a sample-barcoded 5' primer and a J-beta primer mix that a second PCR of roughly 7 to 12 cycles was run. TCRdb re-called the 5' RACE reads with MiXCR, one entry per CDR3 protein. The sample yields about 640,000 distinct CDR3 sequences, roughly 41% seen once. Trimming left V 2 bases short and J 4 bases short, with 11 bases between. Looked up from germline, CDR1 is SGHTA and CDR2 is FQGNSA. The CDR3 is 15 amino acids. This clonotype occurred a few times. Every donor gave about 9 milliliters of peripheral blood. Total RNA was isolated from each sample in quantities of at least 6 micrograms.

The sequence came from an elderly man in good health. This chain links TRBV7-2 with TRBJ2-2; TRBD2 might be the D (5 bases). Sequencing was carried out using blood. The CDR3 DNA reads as TGTGCCAGCAGCTTATCGGGGAGAGGCACCGGGGAGCTGTTTTTT. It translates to CASSLSGRGTGELFF. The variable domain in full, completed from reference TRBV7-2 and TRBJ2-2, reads GAGVSQSPSNKVTEKGKDVELRCDPISGHTALYWYRQSLGQGLEFLIYFQGNSAPDKSGLPSDRFSAERTGGSVSTLTIQRTQQEDSAVYLCASSLSGRGTGELFFGEGSRLTVL.